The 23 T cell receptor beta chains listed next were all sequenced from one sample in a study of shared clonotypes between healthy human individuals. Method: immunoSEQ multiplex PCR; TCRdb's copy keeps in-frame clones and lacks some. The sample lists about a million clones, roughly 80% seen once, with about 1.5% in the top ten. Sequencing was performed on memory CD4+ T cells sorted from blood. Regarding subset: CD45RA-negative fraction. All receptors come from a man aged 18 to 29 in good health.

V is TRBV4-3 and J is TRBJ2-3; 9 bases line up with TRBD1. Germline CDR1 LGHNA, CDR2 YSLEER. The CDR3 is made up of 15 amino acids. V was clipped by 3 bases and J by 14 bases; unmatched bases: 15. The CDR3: CASSQTFSAGTGMYF. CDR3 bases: TGCGCCAGCAGCCAGACCTTCTCGGCCGGGACAGGGATGTATTTT.

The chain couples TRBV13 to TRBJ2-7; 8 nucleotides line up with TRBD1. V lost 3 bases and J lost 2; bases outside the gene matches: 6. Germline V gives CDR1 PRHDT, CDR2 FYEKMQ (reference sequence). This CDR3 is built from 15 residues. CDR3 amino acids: CASSFRDRTPYEQYF. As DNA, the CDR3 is TGTGCCAGCAGCTTCCGGGACAGGACTCCCTACGAGCAGTACTTC. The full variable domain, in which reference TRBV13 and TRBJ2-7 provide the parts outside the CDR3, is AAGVIQSPRHLIKEKRETATLKCYPIPRHDTVYWYQQGPGQDPQFLISFYEKMQSDKGSIPDRFSAQQFSDYHSELNMSSLELGDSALYFCASSFRDRTPYEQYFGPGTRLTVT.

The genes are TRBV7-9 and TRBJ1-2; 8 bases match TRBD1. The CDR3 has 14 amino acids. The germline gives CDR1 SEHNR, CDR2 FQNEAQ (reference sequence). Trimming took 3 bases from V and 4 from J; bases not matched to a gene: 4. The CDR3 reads CASSLATGGYGYTF. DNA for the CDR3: TGTGCCAGCAGCTTGGCTACAGGGGGCTATGGCTACACCTTC.

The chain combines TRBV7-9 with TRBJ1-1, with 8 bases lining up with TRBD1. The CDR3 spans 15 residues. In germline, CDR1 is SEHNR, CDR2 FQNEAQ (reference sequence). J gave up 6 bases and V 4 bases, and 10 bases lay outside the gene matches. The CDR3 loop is CASSSSRTGRAEAFF. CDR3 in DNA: TGTGCCAGCAGCTCCTCAAGGACAGGGCGCGCTGAAGCTTTCTTT.

The CDR3 is CASSRSRVVLDTQYF. CDR3 DNA sequence: TGTGCCAGCAGCAGGAGCCGCGTTGTATTAGATACGCAGTATTTT. The J gene is TRBJ2-3, the V gene TRBV27, with unresolved D. This CDR3 comprises 15 residues. The V and J ends lost 6 bases and 5 bases respectively, with 18 bases between them. Germline V gives CDR1 MNHEY, CDR2 SMNVEV (reference sequence).

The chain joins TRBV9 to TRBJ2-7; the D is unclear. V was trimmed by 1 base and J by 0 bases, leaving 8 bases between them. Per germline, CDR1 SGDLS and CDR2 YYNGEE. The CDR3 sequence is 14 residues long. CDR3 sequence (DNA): TGTGCCAGCAGCGTATGGCCGAACTCCTACGAGCAGTACTTC. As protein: CASSVWPNSYEQYF.

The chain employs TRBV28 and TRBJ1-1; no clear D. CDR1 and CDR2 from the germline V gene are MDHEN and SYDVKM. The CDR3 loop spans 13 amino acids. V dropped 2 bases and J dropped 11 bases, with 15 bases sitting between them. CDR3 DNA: TGTGCCAGCAGTTTAGATGCCGGGGTGATTGCTTTCTTT. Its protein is CASSLDAGVIAFF.

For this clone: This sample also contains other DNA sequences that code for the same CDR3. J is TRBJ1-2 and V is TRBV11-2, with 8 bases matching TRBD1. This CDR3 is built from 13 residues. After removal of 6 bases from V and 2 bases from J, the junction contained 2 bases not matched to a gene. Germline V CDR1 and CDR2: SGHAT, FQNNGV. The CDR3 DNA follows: TGTGCCAGCAGAGGACAGGGAAACTATGGCTACACCTTC. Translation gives CASRGQGNYGYTF.

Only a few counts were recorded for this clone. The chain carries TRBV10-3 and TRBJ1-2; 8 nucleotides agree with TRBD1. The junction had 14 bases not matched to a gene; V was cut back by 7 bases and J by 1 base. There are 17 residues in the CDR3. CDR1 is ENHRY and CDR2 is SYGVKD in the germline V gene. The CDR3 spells CAIMGNDRGASNYGYTF. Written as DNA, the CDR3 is TGTGCCATCATGGGGAATGACAGGGGCGCCAGTAACTATGGCTACACCTTC.

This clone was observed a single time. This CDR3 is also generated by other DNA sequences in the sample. This chain's CDR3 is CATSRDGSNQPQHF. In DNA, the CDR3 is TGTGCCACCAGCAGAGACGGATCTAATCAGCCCCAGCATTTT. The chain combines TRBV15 with TRBJ1-5; D gene ambiguous. Trimming took off 0 bases at V and 4 bases at J, with 7 bases between the two ends. The CDR3 totals 14 residues. The germline V gene encodes CDR1 LNHNV and CDR2 YYDKDF (reference sequence). The whole variable domain, remainder taken from reference TRBV15 and TRBJ1-5, is DAMVIQNPRYQVTQFGKPVTLSCSQTLNHNVMYWYQQKSSQAPKLLFHYYDKDFNNEADTPDNFQSRRPNTSFCFLDIRSPGLGDTAMYLCATSRDGSNQPQHFGDGTRLSIL.

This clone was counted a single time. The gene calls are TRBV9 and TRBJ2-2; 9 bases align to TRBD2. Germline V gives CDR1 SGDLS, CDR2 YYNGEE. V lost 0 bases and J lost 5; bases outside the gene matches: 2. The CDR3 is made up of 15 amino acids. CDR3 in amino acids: CASSVAGLATGELFF. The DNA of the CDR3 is TGTGCCAGCAGCGTAGCCGGACTAGCGACCGGGGAGCTGTTTTTT. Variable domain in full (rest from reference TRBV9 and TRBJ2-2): DSGVTQTPKHLITATGQRVTLRCSPRSGDLSVYWYQQSLDQGLQFLIQYYNGEERAKGNILERFSAQQFPDLHSELNLSSLELGDSALYFCASSVAGLATGELFFGEGSRLTVL.

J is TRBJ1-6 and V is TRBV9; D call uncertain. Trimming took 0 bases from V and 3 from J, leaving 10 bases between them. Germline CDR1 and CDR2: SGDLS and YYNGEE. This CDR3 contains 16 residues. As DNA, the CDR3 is TGTGCCAGCAGCGTAGCGGCTGGAAACTATAATTCACCCCTCCACTTT. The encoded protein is CASSVAAGNYNSPLHF.

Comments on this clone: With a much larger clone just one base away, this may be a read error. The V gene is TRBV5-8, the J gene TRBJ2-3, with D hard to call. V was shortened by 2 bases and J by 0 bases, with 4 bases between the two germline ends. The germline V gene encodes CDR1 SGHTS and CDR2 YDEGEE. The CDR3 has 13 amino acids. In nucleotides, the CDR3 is TGTGCCAGCAGCTTCGCAAGCACAGATACGCAGTATTTT. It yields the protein CASSFASTDTQYF. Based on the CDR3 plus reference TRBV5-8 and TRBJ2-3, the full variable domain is EAGVTQSPTHLIKTRGQQATLRCSPISGHTSVYWYQQALGLGLQFLLWYDEGEERNRGNFPPRFSGRQFPNYSSELNVNALELEDSALYLCASSFASTDTQYFGPGTRLTVL.

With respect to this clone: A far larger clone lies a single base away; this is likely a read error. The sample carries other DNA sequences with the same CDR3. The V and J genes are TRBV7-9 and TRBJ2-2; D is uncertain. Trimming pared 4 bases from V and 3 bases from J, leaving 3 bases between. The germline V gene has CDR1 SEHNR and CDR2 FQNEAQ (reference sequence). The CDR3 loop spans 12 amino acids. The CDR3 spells CASSSYTGELFF. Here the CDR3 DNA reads TGTGCCAGCAGCTCCTACACCGGGGAGCTGTTTTTT.

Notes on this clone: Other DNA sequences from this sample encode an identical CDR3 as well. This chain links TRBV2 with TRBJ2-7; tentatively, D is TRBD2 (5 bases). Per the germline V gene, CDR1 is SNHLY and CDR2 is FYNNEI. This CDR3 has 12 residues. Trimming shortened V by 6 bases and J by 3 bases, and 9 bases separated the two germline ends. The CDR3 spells CASSETSYEQYF. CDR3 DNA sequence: TGTGCCAGCAGCGAAACTAGCTACGAGCAGTACTTC.

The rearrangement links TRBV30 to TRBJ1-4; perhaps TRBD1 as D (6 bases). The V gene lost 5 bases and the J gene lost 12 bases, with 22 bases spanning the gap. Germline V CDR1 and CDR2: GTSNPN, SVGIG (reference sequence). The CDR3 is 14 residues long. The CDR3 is CAWHPGGKDPQLFF. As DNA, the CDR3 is TGTGCCTGGCACCCGGGGGGCAAGGATCCCCAACTGTTTTTT.

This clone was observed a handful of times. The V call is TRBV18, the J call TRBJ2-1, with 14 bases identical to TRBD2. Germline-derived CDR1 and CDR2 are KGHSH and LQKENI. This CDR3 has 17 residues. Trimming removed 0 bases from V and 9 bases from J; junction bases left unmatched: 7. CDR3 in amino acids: CASSPPGTSGSPGEQFF. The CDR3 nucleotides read TGTGCCAGCTCACCACCGGGGACTAGCGGGAGTCCCGGTGAGCAGTTCTTC.

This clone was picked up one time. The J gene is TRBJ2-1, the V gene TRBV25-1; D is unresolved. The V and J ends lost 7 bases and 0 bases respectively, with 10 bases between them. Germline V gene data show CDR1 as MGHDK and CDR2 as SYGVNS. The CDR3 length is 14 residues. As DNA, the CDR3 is TGTGCCAGCATAGGGCGGAGCTCCTACAATGAGCAGTTCTTC. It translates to CASIGRSSYNEQFF.

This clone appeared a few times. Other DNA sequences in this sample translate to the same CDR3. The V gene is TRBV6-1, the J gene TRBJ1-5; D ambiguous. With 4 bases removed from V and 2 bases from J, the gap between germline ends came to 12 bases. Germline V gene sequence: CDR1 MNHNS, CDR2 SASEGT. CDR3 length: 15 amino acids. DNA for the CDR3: TGTGCCAGCAGTGCGGAGGGAGGAGGCAATCAGCCCCAGCATTTT. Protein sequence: CASSAEGGGNQPQHF.

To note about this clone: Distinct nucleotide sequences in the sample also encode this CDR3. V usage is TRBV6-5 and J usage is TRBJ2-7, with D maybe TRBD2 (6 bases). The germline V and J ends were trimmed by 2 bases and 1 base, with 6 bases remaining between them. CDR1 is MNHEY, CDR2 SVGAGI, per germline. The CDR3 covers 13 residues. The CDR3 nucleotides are TGTGCCAGCAGTTACGGGGGGTCCTACGAGCAGTACTTC. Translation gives CASSYGGSYEQYF.

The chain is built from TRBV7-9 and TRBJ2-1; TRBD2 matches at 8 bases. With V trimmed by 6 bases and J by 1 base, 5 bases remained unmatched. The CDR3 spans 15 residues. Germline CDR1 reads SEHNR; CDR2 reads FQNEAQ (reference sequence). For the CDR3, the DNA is TGTGCCAGCAGTTTCAGCGGGAGTTCCTACAATGAGCAGTTCTTC. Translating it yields CASSFSGSSYNEQFF.

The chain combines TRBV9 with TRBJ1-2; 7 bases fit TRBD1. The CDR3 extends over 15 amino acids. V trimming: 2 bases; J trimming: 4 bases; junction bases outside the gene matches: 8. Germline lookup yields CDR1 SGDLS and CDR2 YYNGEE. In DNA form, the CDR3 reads TGTGCCAGCAGCGTTGATCGACAGGGTCTCTATGGCTACACCTTC. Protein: CASSVDRQGLYGYTF.

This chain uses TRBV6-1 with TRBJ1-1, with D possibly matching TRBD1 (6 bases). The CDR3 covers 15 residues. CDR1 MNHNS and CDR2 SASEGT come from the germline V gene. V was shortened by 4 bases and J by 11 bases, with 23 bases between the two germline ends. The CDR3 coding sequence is TGTGCCAGCAGTGGACAACCATCCCGATCAGGGGAGGCTTTCTTT. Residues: CASSGQPSRSGEAFF.